The clone carrying this T cell receptor beta chain was counted only a few times. The antigen is unknown. MiXCR was run by TCRdb on the 5' RACE reads, yielding one entry per CDR3 protein. The table includes approximately 210,000 distinct CDR3 sequences, over 8% detected once. In germline, CDR1 is WNHNN, CDR2 SYGVQD (reference sequence). V was cut by 4 bases and J by 6 bases, with 13 bases left in between. The CDR3 is 13 amino acids. The sample comes from a study of identical twins. Broader study findings: These conclusions were based on statistical analysis (cross-sectional, not following the same donors). Cord blood beta clonotypes that were abundant carried fewer insertions, and memory repertoires showed no such trend.

This TCR derives from a woman under 30 in good health. The sample taken for sequencing was memory (CD45RO+) T cells sorted from blood. The chain couples TRBV10-1 to TRBJ2-7, with D perhaps matching TRBD1 or TRBD2 (6 bases each). The chain's CDR3 is CASSVNRGAEQYF. The CDR3 DNA reads TGCGCCAGCAGTGTTAATAGGGGGGCCGAGCAGTACTTC.